These 10 T cell receptor beta chains were sequenced from one sample in a study of siplizumab effects on memory and regulatory T cells. Repertoires were generated with immunoSEQ multiplex PCR, while TCRdb's copy carries only in-frame clones and drops some. The profile shows 55,000 to 70,000 clones, more than 80% of them singletons. The sample taken for sequencing was CD8+ T cells sorted from blood. The receptors were gathered from a human donor in good health.

In its sample, this clone is medium-sized (0.01 to 0.1%). The J gene is TRBJ1-1, the V gene TRBV2; 10 nucleotides line up with TRBD1. The J segment lost 4 bases and the V segment lost 3 bases, leaving 2 bases of the junction unmatched. In germline, CDR1 is SNHLY, CDR2 FYNNEI. The CDR3 spans 14 residues. The CDR3: CASSETGGGTEAFF. CDR3 nucleotide sequence: TGTGCCAGCAGTGAGACAGGGGGCGGCACTGAAGCTTTCTTT.

The chain links TRBV19 to TRBJ1-5; 8 nucleotides agree with TRBD1. The V gene end was trimmed by 3 bases and the J gene end by 4 bases; junction bases not matched to a gene: 5. Germline assignment: CDR1 LNHDA and CDR2 SQIVND (reference sequence). The CDR3 contains 15 residues. Here the CDR3 DNA reads TGTGCCAGTAGTATCTCGACAGGGGAAAATCAGCCCCAGCATTTT. Encoded protein: CASSISTGENQPQHF.

The V call is TRBV5-6, the J call TRBJ1-2; a possible D gene is TRBD1 (5 bases). Germline CDR1 SGHDT, CDR2 YYEEEE. V lost 5 bases to trimming and J lost 3 bases, with 14 bases between them. The CDR3 runs 14 residues. CDR3 protein: CASRLGTLDYGYTF. The CDR3 DNA sequence: TGTGCCAGCAGGTTAGGGACTCTGGACTATGGCTACACCTTC. Looking up the rest from reference TRBV5-6 and TRBJ1-2 gives the full variable domain: DAGVTQSPTHLIKTRGQQVTLRCSPKSGHDTVSWYQQALGQGPQFIFQYYEEEERQRGNFPDRFSGHQFPNYSSELNVNALLLGDSALYLCASRLGTLDYGYTFGSGTRLTVV.

The V gene is TRBV28, the J gene TRBJ1-1; perhaps TRBD1 as D (6 bases). CDR1 MDHEN and CDR2 SYDVKM come from the germline V gene. V was pared by 8 bases and J by 1 base, with 8 bases between. The CDR3 extends over 12 amino acids. This CDR3 reads CASYRENTEAFF. For the CDR3, the DNA is TGTGCCAGCTACAGGGAGAACACTGAAGCTTTCTTT.

This sequence joins TRBV28 and TRBJ2-1; 9 nucleotides align to TRBD1. CDR1 and CDR2 (germline): MDHEN, SYDVKM. The CDR3 totals 12 residues. The V segment lost 8 bases and the J segment 7 bases; nucleotides outside the gene matches: 3. CDR3 nucleotide sequence: TGTGCCAGCTCGACAGGGGGTAATGAGCAGTTCTTC. Protein product: CASSTGGNEQFF.

Written as DNA, the CDR3 is TGTGCCAGCAGCCCCAGCGGGAGAGGCGAGCAGTACTTC. Translated: CASSPSGRGEQYF. The genes are TRBV16 and TRBJ2-7; 8 nucleotides align to TRBD2. J gave up 6 bases and V 4 bases, and 5 bases lay outside the gene matches. The CDR3 totals 13 residues. CDR1 is KGHSY and CDR2 is FQNENV in the germline V gene.

The rearrangement links TRBV28 to TRBJ1-5; no clear D gene. The germline V gene has CDR1 MDHEN and CDR2 SYDVKM. V was shortened by 2 bases and J by 0 bases, with 5 bases between the two germline ends. This CDR3 is built from 14 residues. The CDR3: CASSLTYSNQPQHF. The CDR3 nucleotides read TGTGCCAGCAGTTTAACCTATAGCAATCAGCCCCAGCATTTT.

The rearrangement joins TRBV11-2 to TRBJ1-2; D uncertain. Trimming left V 1 base short and J 0 bases short, with 9 bases between. This CDR3 has 15 residues. Germline CDR1 and CDR2: SGHAT and FQNNGV. The CDR3 reads CASSLGAAANYGYTF. CDR3 DNA: TGTGCCAGCAGCTTAGGGGCAGCAGCTAACTATGGCTACACCTTC.

V and J are TRBV15 and TRBJ2-3, with D unclear. Germline V CDR1 and CDR2: LNHNV, YYDKDF (reference sequence). CDR3 length: 13 amino acids. Between the trimmed V and J ends, which lost 1 base and 0 bases, there was a span of 2 bases. As DNA, the CDR3 is TGTGCCACCAGCAGAGTTAGCACAGATACGCAGTATTTT. Translation gives CATSRVSTDTQYF.

CDR3 region: CASSYNRYTEAFF. The CDR3 DNA follows: TGTGCCAGCAGCTACAACAGATACACTGAAGCTTTCTTT. The V and J genes are TRBV5-4 and TRBJ1-1; no clear D gene. V shed 3 bases and J shed 3 bases, with 9 bases lying between them. Per the germline V gene, CDR1 is SGHNT and CDR2 is YYREEE (reference sequence). This CDR3 has 13 amino acids.